This T cell receptor beta chain was recovered during a study of chemoradiotherapy in HPV16-positive cancers (dated by TCRdb to the early 2020s). For context, the study as a whole: Using functional T-cell assays on cells from two HPV16-positive patients, the researchers defined candidate HPV-specific T-cell clones and common TCR motifs. The study asked whether T-cell immunity against the HPV oncoproteins E6 and E7 changes during chemoradiotherapy and whether it affects survival. Next, the candidate HPV-specific TCRs and motifs were followed in TCR repertoires from around 91 patients with HPV-related cancers.

The library was built by means of the immunoSEQ multiplex PCR assay. Sourced from immuneACCESS, this table was stored by TCRdb with only in-frame sequences that have V and J called. A share of the clones is absent; for the studies checked, an unresolved V gene accounts for under half, and the remainder has no known explanation. Within this sample are about 22,000 clones, with over 85% of them counted one time only. Clones ranked in the top ten supply 15% to 20% of the sample. Details on this clone: Its specific antigen is unknown. No much larger clone exists at a distance of one base, and base qualities are not known.

Repertoires were sampled repeatedly over the course of chemoradiotherapy so that clonal expansion in the tumor microenvironment could be followed. The germline V gene specifies LGHNA as CDR1 and YSLEER as CDR2. The CDR3 measures 14 amino acids from cysteine to phenylalanine. This entry keeps only the CDR3 DNA: 42 bases, framed from base 1. Here V drops 0 bases and J drops 10 bases, and the junction holds 4 bases not matched to any gene. Overall results and qualifications from the work: The functional definition of HPV-specific T cells came from only a couple of HPV16-positive patients, and the survival association was reported for HPV16-positive patients. Among HPV16-positive patients, expansion of HPV-responsive T cells during chemoradiotherapy was associated with better recurrence-free survival. Expansion of candidate HPV-specific clones and E7-related TCR motifs was observed in the tumor microenvironment during treatment, whereas no such expansion was observed for non-HPV-specific T cells.

The sequence joins TRBV4-3 to TRBJ1-4, with TRBD1 matching 8 junction bases. The sequences come from blood, collected from a patient who underwent chemoradiotherapy. The TCR was taken from a human donor with HPV-associated anogenital cancer. The sequenced DNA: TGCGCCAGCAGCCAAGAGGCAGGGGGCAGAAAACTGTTTTTT. It specifies CASSQEAGGRKLFF.